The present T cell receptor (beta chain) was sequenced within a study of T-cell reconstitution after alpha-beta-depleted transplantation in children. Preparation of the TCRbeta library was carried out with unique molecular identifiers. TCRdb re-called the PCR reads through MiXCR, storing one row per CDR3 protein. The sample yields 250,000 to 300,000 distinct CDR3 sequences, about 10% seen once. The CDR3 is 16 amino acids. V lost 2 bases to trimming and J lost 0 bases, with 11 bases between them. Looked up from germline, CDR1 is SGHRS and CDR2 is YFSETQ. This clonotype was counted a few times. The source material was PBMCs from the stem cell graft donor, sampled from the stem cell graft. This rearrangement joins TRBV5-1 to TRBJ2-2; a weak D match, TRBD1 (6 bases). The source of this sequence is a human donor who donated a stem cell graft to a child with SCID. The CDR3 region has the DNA TGCGCCAGCAGCTTCGAGACAGGCTCGAACACCGGGGAGCTGTTTTTT. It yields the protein CASSFETGSNTGELFF.